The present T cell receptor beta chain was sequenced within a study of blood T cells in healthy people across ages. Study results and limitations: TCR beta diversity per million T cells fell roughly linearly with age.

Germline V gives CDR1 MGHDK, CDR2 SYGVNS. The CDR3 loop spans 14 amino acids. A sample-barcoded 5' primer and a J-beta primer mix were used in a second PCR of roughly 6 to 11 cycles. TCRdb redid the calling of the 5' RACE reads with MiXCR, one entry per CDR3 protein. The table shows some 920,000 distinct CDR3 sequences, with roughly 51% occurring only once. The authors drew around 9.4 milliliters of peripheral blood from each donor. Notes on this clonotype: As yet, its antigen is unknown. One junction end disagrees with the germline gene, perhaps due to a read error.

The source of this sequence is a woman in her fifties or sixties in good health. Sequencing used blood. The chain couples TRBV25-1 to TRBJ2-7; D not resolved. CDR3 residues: CASREYGGSYEQYF. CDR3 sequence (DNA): TGTGCCAGCAGGGAATATGGCGGTTCCTACGAGCAGTACTTC.